The 5 T cell receptor beta chains listed next were all sequenced from one sample in a study of shared clonotypes between healthy human individuals. Method: immunoSEQ multiplex PCR; TCRdb's copy keeps in-frame clones and lacks some. The data contain over 950,000 clones, 70% to 80% of them singletons. The material sequenced was memory CD4+ T cells from PBMCs. Subset indicated: CD45RA-negative fraction. These receptors were obtained from a man younger than 35 in good health. Some clones in this sample may be carry-over from other donors' samples.

This chain links TRBV28 with TRBJ2-1; D remains ambiguous. From germline, CDR1 is MDHEN and CDR2 SYDVKM. Trimming removed 7 bases at V and 5 bases at J, with 6 bases between. CDR3 length equals 11 residues. CDR3 sequence: CASKGNNEQFF. As DNA, the CDR3 is TGTGCCAGCAAGGGAAACAATGAGCAGTTCTTC.

As regards this clone: The sample has other DNA sequences that encode this CDR3 too. The rearrangement joins TRBV30 to TRBJ1-5; a weak D match, TRBD1 (5 bases). This CDR3 contains 13 residues. Germline lookup yields CDR1 GTSNPN and CDR2 SVGIG (reference sequence). V was clipped by 1 base and J by 4 bases, with 8 bases between them. The CDR3 DNA reads TGTGCCTGGAGTGGGGGGAGGAATCAGCCCCAGCATTTT. It specifies CAWSGGRNQPQHF.

CDR3 DNA: TGTGCCAGCAGCTTTAATCCGAGCAATCAGCCCCAGCATTTT. Residues: CASSFNPSNQPQHF. This chain connects TRBV11-2 to TRBJ1-5; D unresolved. Trimming removed 3 bases at V and 1 base at J, with 7 bases between. The CDR3 contains 14 residues. The germline CDR1 and CDR2 sequences are SGHAT and FQNNGV.

CDR3 region: CASSLGGADADTQYF. In DNA form, the CDR3 reads TGTGCCAGCAGCTTGGGGGGGGCTGATGCAGATACGCAGTATTTT. V usage is TRBV28 and J usage is TRBJ2-3; D possibly corresponds to TRBD2 (7 bases). The CDR3 sequence is 15 residues long. The germline V and J ends were trimmed by 6 bases and 4 bases, with 17 bases remaining between them. Looked up from germline, CDR1 is MDHEN and CDR2 is SYDVKM.

The chain has TRBV5-8 and TRBJ1-5, with D possibly TRBD1 on 6 matching bases. The germline V and J ends were trimmed by 9 bases and 2 bases, with 18 bases remaining between them. The CDR3 is made up of 15 amino acids. CDR1 is SGHTS and CDR2 is YDEGEE in the germline V gene. The CDR3 region is CATGFRGFRNQPQHF. The CDR3 DNA sequence: TGTGCCACCGGATTCAGGGGTTTTCGCAATCAGCCCCAGCATTTT.